The source of this T cell receptor beta chain is a study of cytomegalovirus exposure and HLA in healthy donors (dated by TCRdb to about 2017). Background on the whole study: In an earlier analysis of around 540 of the donors, around 300 Gb of sequence data and 117 million unique TCR beta sequences from roughly 190 million T cells were reported. An early release covering roughly 580 HLA-typed donors comprised roughly 300 gigabases of sequencing data and some 79 million unique TCR sequences. In a later genetic analysis, genome-wide SNP genotypes for about 60% of the 666 donors were used, and that subset was treated as a discovery cohort. Using immunosequencing, the study profiled T cell repertoires from roughly 650 subjects and related those repertoires to cytomegalovirus serostatus. High-throughput TCR immunosequencing, statistical association of individual TCRs with disease status, and machine learning were combined to predict cytomegalovirus infection status. Of the 300 to 400 genotyped donors, over 65% fell in the genetic ancestry cluster associated with self-reported Caucasian donors. The aim of the study was to test whether cataloging public T cell receptors could identify signatures of past pathogen exposure. Among about 370 genotyped donors of the cohort, an average of approximately 240,000 unique TCR beta nucleotide sequences was sequenced per donor, of which approximately 18% were non-productive. Because of strong linkage in the cohort, five DR-DQ haplotypes were treated as single units for association and clustering. Donor age, sex, ethnicity and CMV serostatus were compiled together with the repertoire data. In a later analysis, previously published TCR beta repertoires from some 640 donors were re-analyzed and high-resolution HLA genotyping was added so that TCR occurrence patterns could be studied. Typing coverage differed by locus: A, B, C, DRB1 and DQB1 were typed in roughly 629-630 donors, DQA1 in about 500, DPA1 in 600 to 610, and DPB1 in 472. In an earlier analysis of a few hundred of the donors, high-throughput TCR beta sequencing was used to judge whether each TCR beta V gene segment behaved as functional or pseudogenic. HLA typing covered class I and class II loci at four-digit resolution. The later analysis used no new phenotypic data to find candidate immune exposures, relying instead on TCR beta sequences and their occurrence across donors. Every repertoire in the discovery cohort had been generated on one and the same sequencing platform. In addition to the first cohort of approximately 650 subjects, a separate validation cohort of approximately 110 different subjects was used.

Taken from the germline V gene, the CDR1 and CDR2 loops are SGHDN and FVKESK. V gives up 0 bases and J gives up 7 bases, and the segment between their germline ends measures 21 bases. The CDR3 has 18 amino acids, counting the end cysteine and phenylalanine. Of the read, only the CDR3 DNA is kept; its 54 bases are in frame from base 1. General study outcomes and caveats: The sequencing pipeline was judged likely to have produced a cluster of highly shared sequence variants as a technical artifact. A further reported finding was that TCR beta sequences accurately predicted the HLA-A and HLA-B alleles for most subjects in the first cohort. In vitro tests confirmed that three of the cytomegalovirus-associated TCR beta chains recognize cytomegalovirus antigens. In a later analysis, TCR association rates were found to vary across HLA loci, with the most associated TCRs seen for DRB1 alleles and the fewest for HLA-C alleles. Correlated functional status among segregating V segments might be attributable to linkage disequilibrium, but an unknown experimental factor could not be ruled out. Because the 87-base-pair reads could not distinguish some IMGT-functional V segments, including TRBV6-2 and TRBV6-3, those segments were excluded. The cohort was sequenced for TCR beta chains only, and without alpha or paired-chain data the features that could be detected were limited. While some public TCRs were present in many individuals, most TCR sequences turned up only very rarely across donors. Specific HLA alleles were associated with 15,000 to 20,000 TCR beta sequences at a false discovery rate of 0.05 in a later analysis. Because HLA typing was unavailable for some donors at each locus, only the typed subset was used in association tests. According to a later analysis, parvovirus B19, influenza, CMV and Epstein-Barr virus appeared linked to several top co-occurrence clusters. In a later analysis, HLA-associated TCR beta chains were found to be more clonally expanded and to have lower generation probabilities than equally common non-associated chains. The classifier was reported to diagnose cytomegalovirus status with high specificity and sensitivity in both the original and validation cohorts. Sequencing depth was assumed to be roughly uniform across donors in the presence/absence analyses, though that assumption may not hold. When HLA alleles, especially DR and DQ, strongly co-occurred, TCR associations were difficult to assign to individual alleles. According to a later analysis, most CMV-associated TCR beta chains appeared to be HLA-restricted, and the HLA associations seemed to be driven largely by CMV exposure. The earlier analysis of almost 600 of the donors excluded 15 to 20 rarely observed V segments, including chromosome 9 orphons, because counts were too low. The only immune exposure information available for the cohort was CMV serostatus. The authors suggested that the approach could potentially be extended to other disease states and immunological phenotypes. In an earlier analysis of approximately 590 of the donors, most TCR beta V segments were observed in productive rearrangements about 87% or about 30% of the time, broadly matching IMGT annotations. In the study, some 160 TCR beta chains were listed as associated with cytomegalovirus. In a later genetic analysis, a missense DCLRE1C variant was associated with V-gene and J-gene trimming of TCR beta chains, and the association was replicated in an independent cohort. According to a later genetic analysis, donors in an Asian-associated ancestry cluster had fewer N-insertions in productive TCRs than the approximately 610-donor mean.

This clone was seen a few times. The clone's antigen remains unknown. Within one base of it there is no much larger clone, and no base qualities were kept. The cohort was made up of 666 healthy bone marrow donors. All cohort members were sampled while nominally healthy, although unrecorded immune exposures were likely present. The donor tested CMV seronegative, placing the donor among the 350 or so seronegative members of the cohort. Each donor provided a peripheral blood sample, and peripheral blood mononuclear cells were used for TCR beta sequencing. Genomic DNA extraction from the blood cell samples was performed with the Qiagen DNeasy Blood Extraction Kit. Library preparation employed the immunoSEQ multiplex PCR assay. A mixture of 60 forward primers for TCR Vbeta segments and 13 reverse primers for TCR Jbeta segments was used in the multiplex PCR. A multiplex PCR assay on genomic DNA amplified the CDR3 region of rearranged TCR beta genes. On the Illumina HiSeq System, the amplified TCR beta libraries were sequenced as 87-base-pair reads. In the original analysis: In a later analysis, tens of millions of unique TCR beta chains were counted across the approximately 640 repertoires, and about 9.9 million of these chains were shared by at least two donors. Raw reads were error-corrected and collapsed into unique sequences by a nearest-neighbor algorithm in which closely related sequences were merged to remove PCR and sequencing errors. Alignment of CDR3 sequences to IMGT reference sequences was used to assign V, D and J gene segments. Each retained sequence needed at least a six-nucleotide match to both a V gene segment and a J gene segment. Rearrangements were called productive when the CDR3 lacked stop codons and stayed in frame with V and J; all others were non-productive. CDR3 was defined by IMGT convention, running from the second conserved V-encoded cysteine to the conserved J-encoded phenylalanine. The earlier analysis of fewer than 700 of the donors excluded sequences that lacked an unambiguous match to a single V gene segment. In an earlier analysis of several hundred of the donors, V segments were called functional above 56.7% productive rearrangements and were called segregating when the between-donor standard deviation exceeded 5%. A statistical classification framework was built for diagnosing cytomegalovirus status from the catalog of TCR beta chain sequences. In a later analysis, TCR nucleotide sequences were compared against IMGT/GENE-DB human TR gene sequences so that V and J genes could be assigned. A later analysis assigned CDR3 sequences and most-parsimonious VDJ recombination scenarios with the TCRdist pipeline. In a later analysis, each TCR beta chain was defined by its CDR3 amino acid sequence together with its V-gene family, and reads lacking a unique V-gene family were excluded. In a later analysis, 500 to 700 highly shared, low-generation-probability nucleotide sequences were removed to address suspected cross-contamination and a sequencing artifact. For each public chain, a later analysis derived a clonal expansion index from normalized ranks of inferred template counts within each repertoire. A later analysis computed generation probabilities with a VDJ recombination model fitted to out-of-frame rearrangements, and checked the results against IGoR. A later analysis scored TCR-TCR, TCR-HLA and TCR-CMV co-occurrence with hypergeometric tests, applying a repertoire-size bias correction to TCR pairs. False discovery rates were estimated in a later analysis by permuting HLA or CMV assignments 20 times. A later analysis grouped co-occurring TCRs with DBSCAN, adding TCRdist sequence similarity when clustering within HLA-allele-positive subsets. Repertoires with fewer than 30,000 or more than 120,000 public chains were left out of co-occurrence clustering, as were about five repertoires with anomalous nucleotide sharing. The clones in this table, taken by TCRdb from immuneACCESS, are in-frame only. Not every clone is retained; where verified, under half of the shortfall comes from an unresolved V gene, and the cause of the rest is unknown. The DNA gave D and trimming, while V, J and clone size come from that table. The sample records under 110,000 clones, 65% to 80% of which are singletons. Over 9.5% of the sample is taken by the ten largest.

This TCR derives from a man in his fifties or sixties in good health and CMV-seronegative. The chain is assembled from TRBV14 and TRBJ2-2; the D gene remains uncertain. Sequencing input: PBMCs. The nucleotides are TGTGCCAGCAGCCAAGATCAGGTTTGCACCCCCTCGCGCGGGGAGCTGTTTTTT. Its product reads: CASSQDQVCTPSRGELFF.